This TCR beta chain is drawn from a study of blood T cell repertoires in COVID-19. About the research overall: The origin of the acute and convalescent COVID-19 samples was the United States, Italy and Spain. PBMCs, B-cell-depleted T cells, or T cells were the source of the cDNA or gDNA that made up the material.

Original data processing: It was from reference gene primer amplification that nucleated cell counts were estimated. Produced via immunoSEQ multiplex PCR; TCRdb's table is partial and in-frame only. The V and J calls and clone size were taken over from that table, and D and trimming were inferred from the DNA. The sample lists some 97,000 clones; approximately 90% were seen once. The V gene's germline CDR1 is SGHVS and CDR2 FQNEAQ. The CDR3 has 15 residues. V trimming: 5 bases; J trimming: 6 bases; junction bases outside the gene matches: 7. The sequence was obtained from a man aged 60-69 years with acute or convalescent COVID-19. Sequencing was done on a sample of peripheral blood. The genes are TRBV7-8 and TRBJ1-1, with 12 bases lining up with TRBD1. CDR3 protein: CASSGTGGALAEAFF. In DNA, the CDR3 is TGTGCCAGCAGCGGGACAGGGGGCGCGTTGGCTGAAGCTTTCTTT.